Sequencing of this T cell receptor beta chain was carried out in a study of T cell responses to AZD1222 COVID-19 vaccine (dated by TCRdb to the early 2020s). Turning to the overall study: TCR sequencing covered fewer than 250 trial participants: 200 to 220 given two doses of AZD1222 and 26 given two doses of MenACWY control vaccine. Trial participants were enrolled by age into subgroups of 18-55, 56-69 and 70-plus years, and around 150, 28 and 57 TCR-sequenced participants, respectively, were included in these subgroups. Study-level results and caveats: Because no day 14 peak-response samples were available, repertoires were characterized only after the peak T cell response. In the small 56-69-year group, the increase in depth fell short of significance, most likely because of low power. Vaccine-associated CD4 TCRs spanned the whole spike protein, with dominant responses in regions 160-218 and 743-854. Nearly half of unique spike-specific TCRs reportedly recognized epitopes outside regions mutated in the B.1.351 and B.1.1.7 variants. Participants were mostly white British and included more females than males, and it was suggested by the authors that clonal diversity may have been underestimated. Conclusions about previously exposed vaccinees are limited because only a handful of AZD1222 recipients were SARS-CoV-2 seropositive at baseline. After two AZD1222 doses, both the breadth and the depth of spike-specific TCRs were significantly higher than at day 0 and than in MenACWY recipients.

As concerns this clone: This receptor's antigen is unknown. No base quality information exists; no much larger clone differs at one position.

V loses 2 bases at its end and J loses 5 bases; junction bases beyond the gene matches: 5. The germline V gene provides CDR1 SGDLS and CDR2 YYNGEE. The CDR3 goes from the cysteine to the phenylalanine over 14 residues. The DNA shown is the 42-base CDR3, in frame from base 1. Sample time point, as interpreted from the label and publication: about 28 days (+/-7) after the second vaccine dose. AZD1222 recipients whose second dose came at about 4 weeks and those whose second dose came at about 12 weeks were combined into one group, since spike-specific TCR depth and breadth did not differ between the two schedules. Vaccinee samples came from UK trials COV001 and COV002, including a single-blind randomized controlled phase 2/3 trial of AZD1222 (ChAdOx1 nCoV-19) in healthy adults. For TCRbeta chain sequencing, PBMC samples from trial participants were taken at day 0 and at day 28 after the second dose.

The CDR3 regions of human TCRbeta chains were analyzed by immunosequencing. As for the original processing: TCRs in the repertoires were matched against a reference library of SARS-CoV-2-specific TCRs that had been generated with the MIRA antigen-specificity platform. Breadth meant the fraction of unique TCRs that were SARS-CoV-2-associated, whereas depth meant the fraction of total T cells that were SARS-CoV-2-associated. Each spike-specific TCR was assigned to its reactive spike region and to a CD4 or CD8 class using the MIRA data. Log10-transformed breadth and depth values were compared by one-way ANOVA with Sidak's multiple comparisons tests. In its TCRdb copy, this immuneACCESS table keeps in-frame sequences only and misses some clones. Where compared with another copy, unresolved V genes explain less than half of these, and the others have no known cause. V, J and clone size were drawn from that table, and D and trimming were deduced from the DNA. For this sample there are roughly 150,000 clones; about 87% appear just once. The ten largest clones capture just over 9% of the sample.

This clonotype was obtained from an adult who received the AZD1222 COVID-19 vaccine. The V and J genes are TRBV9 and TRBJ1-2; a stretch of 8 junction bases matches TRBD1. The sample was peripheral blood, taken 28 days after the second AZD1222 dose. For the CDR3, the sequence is CASSVTGAGYGYTF. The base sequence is TGTGCCAGCAGCGTGACAGGGGCTGGGTATGGCTACACCTTC. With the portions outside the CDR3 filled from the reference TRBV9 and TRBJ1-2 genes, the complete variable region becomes DSGVTQTPKHLITATGQRVTLRCSPRSGDLSVYWYQQSLDQGLQFLIQYYNGEERAKGNILERFSAQQFPDLHSELNLSSLELGDSALYFCASSVTGAGYGYTFGSGTRLTVV.